Listed here is a single TCR beta chain. What it binds is not known. At one end the junction does not follow the germline gene, possibly because of a read error. Indicated time point: newly diagnosed GD, antithyroid drugs for less than 3 months. The TCR library used RNA extracted from PBMCs. This CDR3 is built from 14 residues. This sample was taken from a study of regulatory T cells in long-lasting Graves disease. Across the study: For a period under 3 months, newly diagnosed Graves' patients had taken antithyroid drugs.

Building the TCR beta libraries relied on iRepertoire HTBI primers, and CDR3 regions underwent Arm-PCR. In TCRdb, the multiplex PCR reads were re-called with MiXCR into one record per CDR3 protein. The sample lists about 240,000 distinct CDR3 sequences; 20% to 25% were seen once. Regarding the study as a whole: Favored gene segments in persistent disease were TRBV28, TRBJ1-2 and TRBJ2-5. Those with persistent disease had in common more public clonotypes (2,741) than new patients (approximately 890).

The chain joins TRBV12-3 or TRBV12-4 to TRBJ1-6; D possibly corresponds to TRBD1 (5 bases). This TCR derives from a female donor with Graves disease. The sequenced sample was peripheral blood mononuclear cells (PBMCs), obtained at new diagnosis, from a patient treated with antithyroid drugs. CDR3 sequence (DNA): TGCGCCAGCAGCCATAGACAGCTAAATTCACCCCTCCACTTT. This gives the protein CASSHRQLNSPLHF.